Listed below are T cell receptor beta chains from one sample, sequenced in a study of blood T cells in healthy people across ages. In TCRdb, the 5' RACE reads were re-called with MiXCR into one record per CDR3 protein. The top ten hold around a quarter of the sample, which has 890,000 or so distinct CDR3 sequences, 55% to 65% seen once. The specimen was blood. The receptor set was obtained from a man aged 25 to 40 in good health. Both conserved end residues are part of each CDR3. D genes are given only for firm matches. Clone size is not always given. Where it is, it says once, few, many or a class for expanded clones.

j_call clone_size v_call d_call cdr3_aa cdr3_nt
TRBJ2-3 few TRBV7-9 TRBD2 CARAGLAGTDTQYF TGTGCCAGAGCGGGACTAGCAGGCACAGATACGCAGTATTTT
TRBJ2-6 . TRBV29-1 . CSVEKAGAGANVLTF TGCAGCGTTGAAAAGGCCGGGGCTGGGGCCAACGTCCTGACTTTC
TRBJ2-1 . TRBV29-1 . CSVQRGGDNEQFF TGCAGCGTCCAGAGGGGTGGGGACAATGAGCAGTTCTTC
TRBJ1-4 . TRBV2 . CASSDLHEKLFF TGTGCCAGCAGTGACCTACATGAAAAACTGTTTTTT
TRBJ2-5 . TRBV5-1 . CASSLGPGDEETQYF TGCGCCAGCAGCTTGGGGCCAGGGGATGAAGAGACCCAGTACTTC
TRBJ2-7 . TRBV20-1 TRBD1 CSAQNRDRGDYEQYF TGCAGTGCTCAAAACCGGGACAGGGGGGACTACGAGCAGTACTTC
TRBJ2-7 medium-sized TRBV6-1 . CASSEGQTYEQYF TGTGCCAGCAGTGAAGGACAGACCTACGAGCAGTACTTC
TRBJ2-1 few TRBV5-1 TRBD1 CASKQGASEQFF TGCGCCAGCAAACAGGGGGCGAGTGAGCAGTTCTTC
TRBJ2-1 . TRBV2 TRBD2 CASSDGGLARFF TGTGCCAGCAGTGATGGGGGACTAGCTCGGTTCTTC
TRBJ1-1 . TRBV10-3 . CAISIQNTEAFF TGTGCCATCAGTATACAGAACACTGAAGCTTTCTTT
TRBJ2-3 . TRBV14 . CASSQVQRDTQYF TGTGCCAGCAGCCAAGTTCAGCGGGATACGCAGTATTTT
TRBJ2-7 . TRBV28 TRBD2 CASSILAGVPYEQYF TGTGCCAGCAGTATACTAGCGGGGGTTCCCTACGAGCAGTACTTC
TRBJ2-1 . TRBV14 . CASSQVGGPNEQFF TGTGCCAGCAGCCAAGTGGGGGGCCCTAATGAGCAGTTCTTC
TRBJ1-6 . TRBV9 TRBD1 CASSVQGADNSPLHF TGTGCCAGCAGCGTCCAGGGGGCCGATAATTCACCCCTCCACTTT
TRBJ2-1 . TRBV7-6 . CASSSRTGVAYNEQFF TGTGCCAGCAGCTCCCGGACTGGGGTAGCCTACAATGAGCAGTTCTTC
TRBJ2-7 . TRBV5-1 . CASSSLGRYEQYF TGCGCCAGCAGTTCCCTGGGGAGATACGAGCAGTACTTC
TRBJ2-5 . TRBV20-1 . CSATDLREAQETQYF TGCAGTGCCACGGACCTCAGAGAGGCCCAAGAGACCCAGTACTTC
TRBJ2-7 . TRBV29-1 . CSVVGGTASSYEQYF TGCAGCGTGGTTGGGGGGACGGCAAGCTCCTACGAGCAGTACTTC
TRBJ2-5 . TRBV20-1 . CSAGLGETQYF TGCAGTGCCGGACTCGGCGAGACCCAGTACTTC
TRBJ1-4 . TRBV2 . CASSALGGGEKLFF TGTGCCAGCAGCGCCTTGGGGGGTGGTGAAAAACTGTTTTTT
TRBJ2-3 . TRBV6-5 . CASSSGRGTDTQYF TGTGCCAGCAGCTCCGGACGGGGCACAGATACGCAGTATTTT
TRBJ2-5 . TRBV5-6 . CASSAGPGRQETQYF TGTGCCAGCAGCGCCGGGCCGGGGAGACAAGAGACCCAGTACTTC
TRBJ2-3 . TRBV4-1 TRBD1 CASSQKTGASTDTQYF TGCGCCAGCAGCCAGAAGACAGGGGCTAGCACAGATACGCAGTATTTT
TRBJ2-7 . TRBV6-6 . CASSYSSNSYEQYF TGTGCCAGCAGTTACTCGAGTAACAGCTACGAGCAGTACTTC
TRBJ2-7 . TRBV10-3 . CAITSDLGDEQYF TGTGCCATCACTTCCGACCTCGGGGACGAGCAGTACTTC
TRBJ2-5 . TRBV12-3/TRBV12-4 TRBD2 CASSQKLAGVGETQYF TGTGCCAGCAGTCAAAAACTAGCGGGGGTCGGAGAGACCCAGTACTTC
TRBJ1-2 . TRBV29-1 TRBD1 CSAPDREDYGYTF TGCAGCGCCCCGGACAGGGAAGACTATGGCTACACCTTC
TRBJ2-3 . TRBV7-9 TRBD1 CASSLGDRGTRTQYF TGTGCCAGCAGCTTAGGGGACAGGGGAACCCGTACGCAGTATTTT